The source of this TCR beta chain is a study of control samples from healthy donors and cancer patients. Sequenced by immunoSEQ multiplex PCR; TCRdb stores in-frame clones only, minus some. The sample has about 31,000 clones, roughly 95% seen once. Trimming stripped 2 bases from V and 8 bases from J, with 9 bases between. This CDR3 comprises 12 residues. Germline assignment: CDR1 SGHDN and CDR2 FVKESK. The clonotype was recovered from a man aged 55 to 70 in good health. The sequencing sample was made of blood. J is TRBJ1-2 and V is TRBV14, with D tentatively TRBD1 (5 bases). The CDR3 protein is CASSQQGKGYTF. CDR3 coding DNA: TGTGCCAGCAGCCAACAGGGAAAGGGCTACACCTTC.